Below, 32 T cell receptor beta chains from the same sample are listed, as sequenced in a study of OX40 agonist ivuxolimab in advanced cancers. Sequencing was performed with immunoSEQ multiplex PCR; in TCRdb, only in-frame clones are kept and a portion is missing. The data contain 25,000 to 40,000 clones, about 90% of them singletons. Sequencing was performed on CD4+ or CD8+ T cells sorted from blood, taken in a trial of the OX40 agonist ivuxolimab. These receptors originate from an adult with an advanced solid tumor such as melanoma, head and neck, liver or kidney cancer.

V and J are TRBV7-9 and TRBJ1-3; the D gene is possibly TRBD1 (6 bases). Germline values: CDR1 SEHNR, CDR2 FQNEAQ (reference sequence). The CDR3 extends over 16 amino acids. The germline V and J ends were trimmed by 3 bases and 0 bases, with 12 bases remaining between them. The CDR3 protein is CASSLGEQGSGNTIYF. DNA for the CDR3: TGTGCCAGCAGCTTGGGGGAACAGGGCTCTGGAAACACCATATATTTT.

This chain links TRBV6-5 with TRBJ2-7; 7 bases agree with TRBD2. Germline CDR1 reads MNHEY; CDR2 reads SVGAGI. After removal of 0 bases from V and 3 bases from J, the junction contained 5 bases not matched to a gene. This CDR3 has 15 residues. The CDR3 bases are TGTGCCAGCAGTTACTCGGCTAGCGGAATCTACGAGCAGTACTTC. This codes for CASSYSASGIYEQYF.

This clone has just a few counts. The junction departs from germline at one end; a sequencing error may be responsible. The rearrangement uses TRBV7-7 and TRBJ2-2, with TRBD1 as a possible D gene (6 bases). The germline CDR1 and CDR2 sequences are SSHAT and FNYEAQ (reference sequence). CDR3 length: 15 amino acids. As DNA, the CDR3 is TGTGCTAGCAGCTTAGCAGGGGCTAACACCGGGGAGCTGTTTTTT. Translated: CASSLAGANTGELFF.

V is TRBV28 and J is TRBJ2-7, with 8 bases matching TRBD1. The germline V gene has CDR1 MDHEN and CDR2 SYDVKM. The trim removed 6 bases at V and 4 bases at J, leaving 8 bases unmatched. This CDR3 has 14 residues. The CDR3, as DNA: TGTGCCAGCAGCTCCTGGACAGGGAGGTACGAGCAGTACGTC. Its translation: CASSSWTGRYEQYV.

The chain has TRBV6-5 and TRBJ2-1; 10 positions agree with TRBD2. The CDR3 is 15 residues long. CDR1 and CDR2 (germline): MNHEY, SVGAGI. The trim removed 9 bases at V and 2 bases at J, leaving 7 bases unmatched. The CDR3 loop reads CASKNSGRTYNEQFF. In DNA, the CDR3 is TGTGCCAGTAAGAATAGCGGGAGGACCTACAATGAGCAGTTCTTC.

The chain employs TRBV11-3 and TRBJ2-3, with 9 bases that match TRBD2. V shed 5 bases, J shed 6 bases, and the junction held 9 bases outside the gene matches. The CDR3 has 15 residues. Germline CDR1 SGHNT, CDR2 YENEEA. The DNA of the CDR3 is TGTGCCAGCAGCCTACGAGCGGGGGGTCAGGATACGCAGTATTTT. Translated, it gives CASSLRAGGQDTQYF.

V usage is TRBV5-8 and J usage is TRBJ2-2; D is perhaps TRBD1 or TRBD2 (7 bases each). The CDR3 length is 17 residues. Trimming left V 3 bases short and J 6 bases short, with 21 bases between. From germline, CDR1 is SGHTS and CDR2 YDEGEE. The CDR3 here is CASSSKRGRGSSGELFF. The CDR3 DNA follows: TGTGCCAGCAGCTCGAAGCGGGGCAGGGGGTCTTCCGGGGAGCTGTTTTTT.

The V gene is TRBV15, the J gene TRBJ1-5; D call uncertain. The germline V gene encodes CDR1 LNHNV and CDR2 YYDKDF (reference sequence). Trimming removed 5 bases from V and 2 bases from J, with 13 bases in between. This CDR3 is built from 15 residues. DNA of the CDR3: TGTGCCACCAGCTCGCAGGCGCGGGGCAATCAGCCCCAGCATTTT. It is translated as CATSSQARGNQPQHF. Supplemented by reference TRBV15 and TRBJ1-5, the full variable domain reads DAMVIQNPRYQVTQFGKPVTLSCSQTLNHNVMYWYQQKSSQAPKLLFHYYDKDFNNEADTPDNFQSRRPNTSFCFLDIRSPGLGDTAMYLCATSSQARGNQPQHFGDGTRLSIL.

The V call is TRBV9, the J call TRBJ2-5; 7 bases map to TRBD1. The CDR3 is 15 residues long. V trimming: 4 bases; J trimming: 2 bases; junction bases outside the gene matches: 8. CDR1 and CDR2 (germline): SGDLS, YYNGEE. CDR3 region: CASSPDGTVQETQYF. CDR3 coding DNA: TGTGCCAGCAGCCCCGACGGGACAGTGCAAGAGACCCAGTACTTC.

This clone came up once. This chain uses TRBV6-6 with TRBJ1-2; D call uncertain. The CDR3 is 14 residues long. Trimming took 2 bases from V and 3 from J, leaving 10 bases between them. Germline lookup yields CDR1 MNHNY and CDR2 SVGAGI (reference sequence). CDR3 sequence (DNA): TGTGCCAGCAGTTACCTGAAGTCTTACTATGGCTACACCTTC. It encodes CASSYLKSYYGYTF.

The chain is built from TRBV7-9 and TRBJ1-1, with a possible D match to TRBD1 (5 bases). Trimming left V 2 bases short and J 2 bases short, with 21 bases between. Germline assignment: CDR1 SEHNR and CDR2 FQNEAQ (reference sequence). The CDR3 sequence is 18 residues long. The CDR3 nucleotides are TGTGCCAGCAGCTTACCAAAACCTGACAGTTTGGCCAACACTGAAGCTTTCTTT. This encodes CASSLPKPDSLANTEAFF.

The chain joins TRBV9 to TRBJ2-2, with D unclear. Trimming took off 4 bases at V and 4 bases at J, with 5 bases between the two ends. Germline V gene sequence: CDR1 SGDLS, CDR2 YYNGEE. The CDR3 loop spans 12 amino acids. CDR3 loop: CASSYATGELFF. The CDR3 DNA reads TGTGCCAGCAGCTACGCCACCGGGGAGCTGTTTTTT.

This sequence joins TRBV5-1 and TRBJ2-3; D gene uncertain. This CDR3 has 16 amino acids. Trimming left V 0 bases short and J 1 base short, with 12 bases between. Germline V gene lookup returns CDR1 SGHRS and CDR2 YFSETQ. CDR3 in amino acids: CASSLVRVVGTDTQYF. Written as DNA, the CDR3 is TGCGCCAGCAGCTTGGTTCGGGTTGTTGGCACAGATACGCAGTATTTT.

This chain uses TRBV7-9 with TRBJ1-1; TRBD1 is a possible D gene (5 bases). V was pared by 4 bases and J by 6 bases, with 12 bases between. The germline gives CDR1 SEHNR, CDR2 FQNEAQ (reference sequence). This CDR3 region has 13 residues. The CDR3 sequence is CASSSAGRPEAFF. CDR3 in DNA: TGTGCCAGCAGCTCAGCAGGGCGACCTGAAGCTTTCTTT.

The rearrangement uses TRBV9 and TRBJ1-5, with 7 bases lining up with TRBD1. J lost 1 base, V lost 3 bases, and 4 bases had no gene match. The germline V gene has CDR1 SGDLS and CDR2 YYNGEE. The CDR3 spans 15 residues. CDR3 DNA: TGTGCCAGCAGCGCCGGACAGGCCAGCAATCAGCCCCAGCATTTT. Protein sequence: CASSAGQASNQPQHF.

The V call is TRBV27, the J call TRBJ2-6; maybe TRBD1 (5 bases). The CDR3 loop spans 18 amino acids. Germline V gene sequence: CDR1 MNHEY, CDR2 SMNVEV (reference sequence). Trimming took 4 bases from V and 0 from J, leaving 16 bases between them. In nucleotides, the CDR3 is TGTGCCAGCAGTTCCTCGACAGAGATCAGCTCTGGGGCCAACGTCCTGACTTTC. Translation gives CASSSSTEISSGANVLTF.

The chain uses TRBV7-8 and TRBJ2-4; tentative D call: TRBD1 (6 bases). Trimming pared 1 base from V and 1 base from J, leaving 11 bases between. Germline V CDR1 and CDR2: SGHVS, FQNEAQ. There are 16 residues in the CDR3. The CDR3 DNA reads TGTGCCAGCAGCTTAGAAAGCGGACAGGCCAAAAACATTCAGTACTTC. Translated, it gives CASSLESGQAKNIQYF.

This chain links TRBV4-3 with TRBJ1-1; TRBD1 matches 7 bases. V lost 1 base, J lost 0 bases, and 2 bases stayed unmatched. Germline assignment: CDR1 LGHNA and CDR2 YSLEER. CDR3 length equals 15 residues. The CDR3 DNA follows: TGCGCCAGCAGCCAAGGACAGGGTTTGAACACTGAAGCTTTCTTT. It yields the protein CASSQGQGLNTEAFF.

The J gene is TRBJ2-1, the V gene TRBV28, with TRBD2 matching 9 bases. Germline CDR1 MDHEN, CDR2 SYDVKM. CDR3 length: 14 residues. V lost 2 bases and J lost 5; bases outside the gene matches: 1. CDR3 bases: TGTGCCAGCAGTTTAGCGGGAGGGAACAATGAGCAGTTCTTC. This gives the protein CASSLAGGNNEQFF.

The chain recombines TRBV7-9 with TRBJ2-5, with D tentatively TRBD1 (6 bases). The CDR3 contains 16 residues. CDR1 is SEHNR and CDR2 is FQNEAQ in the germline V gene (reference sequence). The V end was cut by 6 bases, the J end by 4 bases, with 21 bases between. The DNA for the CDR3 is TGTGCCAGCAGACTCCCCCGGGACAAGGGGGTAGAGACCCAGTACTTC. Residues: CASRLPRDKGVETQYF. Together with reference TRBV7-9 and TRBJ2-5, the CDR3 gives the full variable domain: DTGVSQNPRHKITKRGQNVTFRCDPISEHNRLYWYRQTLGQGPEFLTYFQNEAQLEKSRLLSDRFSAERPKGSFSTLEIQRTEQGDSAMYLCASRLPRDKGVETQYFGPGTRLLVL.

The sample holds a few counts of this clone. This rearrangement joins TRBV4-3 to TRBJ2-3; D perhaps matches TRBD1 (6 bases). CDR1 is LGHNA and CDR2 is YSLEER in the germline V gene. The CDR3 is 16 residues long. Trimming stripped 0 bases from V and 3 bases from J, with 13 bases between. The CDR3 region is CASSQDLGAPTDTQYF. DNA for the CDR3: TGCGCCAGCAGCCAAGATCTGGGGGCGCCTACAGATACGCAGTATTTT.

The chain couples TRBV6-1 to TRBJ2-7; possible D gene TRBD2, 7 bases. Germline V gene sequence: CDR1 MNHNS, CDR2 SASEGT. The CDR3 has 14 residues. The germline V and J ends were trimmed by 4 bases and 4 bases, with 14 bases remaining between them. CDR3 sequence (DNA): TGTGCCAGCAGTGGATTCAGGGGAGGGTACGAGCAGTACGTC. Protein sequence: CASSGFRGGYEQYV.

The rearrangement joins TRBV27 to TRBJ1-5; possible D gene TRBD1, 6 bases. Trimming removed 5 bases from V and 6 bases from J, with 14 bases in between. This CDR3 comprises 14 residues. Looked up from germline, CDR1 is MNHEY and CDR2 is SMNVEV (reference sequence). The CDR3 bases are TGTGCCAGCAGTACAGCGGGGGCAGGTCAGCCCCAGCATTTT. Amino acids: CASSTAGAGQPQHF.

Only one count was recorded for this clone. V usage is TRBV5-8 and J usage is TRBJ2-1; D gene uncertain. The CDR3 is 15 amino acids. Between the trimmed V and J ends, which lost 0 bases and 0 bases, there was a span of 7 bases. Germline CDR1 and CDR2: SGHTS and YDEGEE. CDR3 sequence (DNA): TGTGCCAGCAGCTTGGCGCTGAGCTCCTACAATGAGCAGTTCTTC. This sequence encodes CASSLALSSYNEQFF.

This rearrangement joins TRBV2 to TRBJ1-5; weak D call: TRBD1 (5 bases). The V and J ends lost 2 bases and 3 bases respectively, with 17 bases between them. CDR3 length: 17 residues. Germline V lookup: CDR1 SNHLY, CDR2 FYNNEI. The CDR3 bases are TGTGCCAGCAGTGAAACGAGACCCGGGACGGTCAATCAGCCCCAGCATTTT. It translates to CASSETRPGTVNQPQHF.

The chain couples TRBV9 to TRBJ2-1, with D possibly TRBD2 on 7 matching bases. With 1 base removed from V and 9 bases from J, the gap between germline ends came to 14 bases. Per germline, CDR1 SGDLS and CDR2 YYNGEE. The CDR3 sequence is 14 residues long. The CDR3 DNA follows: TGTGCCAGCAGCGTATACGCGGGGGCTGGTGAGCAGTTCTTC. This sequence encodes CASSVYAGAGEQFF.

The count of this clone is one. This chain uses TRBV5-5 with TRBJ2-7; 7 nucleotides agree with TRBD2. Trimming cost V 1 base and J 7 bases; bases outside gene matches: 8. Germline values: CDR1 SGHKS, CDR2 YYEKEE (reference sequence). This CDR3 contains 14 residues. The DNA for the CDR3 is TGTGCCAGCAGCTTGCTCCGCGGGGGACGAGAGCAGTACTTC. Translation gives CASSLLRGGREQYF.

The chain uses TRBV14 and TRBJ1-1, with 9 bases lining up with TRBD1. This CDR3 spans 15 amino acids. Germline CDR1 reads SGHDN; CDR2 reads FVKESK. Trimming cost V 3 bases and J 6 bases; bases outside gene matches: 8. CDR3 in DNA: TGTGCCAGCAGCCAGCTGGGACAGGGAGGCCCTGAAGCTTTCTTT. It specifies CASSQLGQGGPEAFF.

This chain joins TRBV27 and TRBJ2-4; possible D gene TRBD2, 6 bases. Trimming pared 6 bases from V and 0 bases from J, leaving 27 bases between. This CDR3 has 20 amino acids. Germline V gene sequence: CDR1 MNHEY, CDR2 SMNVEV (reference sequence). CDR3 region: CASSPITGTPSSVAKNIQYF. CDR3 in DNA: TGTGCCAGCAGCCCTATCACCGGGACTCCTTCATCCGTAGCCAAAAACATTCAGTACTTC.

The chain recombines TRBV30 with TRBJ2-7; D tentatively reads TRBD1 or TRBD2 (6 bases each). The CDR3 sequence is 16 residues long. From germline, CDR1 is GTSNPN and CDR2 SVGIG (reference sequence). Trimming left V 5 bases short and J 5 bases short, with 25 bases between. The CDR3 reads CAWVTRPGAVIDEQYF. The CDR3 coding sequence is TGTGCCTGGGTTACTCGGCCGGGGGCGGTTATCGACGAGCAGTACTTC.

The chain employs TRBV9 and TRBJ2-1, with D possibly matching TRBD1 (5 bases). This CDR3 region has 13 residues. The V end lost 7 bases, the J end lost 1 base, and 9 bases lay between the germline ends. From germline, CDR1 is SGDLS and CDR2 YYNGEE. This CDR3 is CASSQGSYNEQFF. DNA of the CDR3: TGTGCCAGCTCGCAGGGATCCTACAATGAGCAGTTCTTC.

The chain has TRBV7-6 and TRBJ2-5; 9 bases align to TRBD2. V trimming: 5 bases; J trimming: 5 bases; junction bases outside the gene matches: 9. This CDR3 contains 15 residues. CDR1 is SGHVS and CDR2 is FNYEAQ in the germline V gene. Here the CDR3 reads CASSLRLSGSETQYF. The CDR3, as DNA: TGTGCCAGCAGCCTGCGACTTAGCGGGAGTGAGACCCAGTACTTC.